The 8 T cell receptor beta chains below all came from one sample that was sequenced in a study of T cell changes during pregnancy in multiple sclerosis. The table came from immunoSEQ multiplex PCR; TCRdb's copy has only in-frame clones and leaves some out. This sample carries roughly 60,000 clones, 90% to 95% of them seen once, and the ten largest clones take 0.76%. Sequencing was performed on CD4+ T cells from peripheral blood mononuclear cells, taken in the first trimester of pregnancy. Receptor source: a female donor with multiple sclerosis, enrolled in a pregnancy study.

The rearrangement uses TRBV27 and TRBJ1-5; TRBD1 might be the D (6 bases). Germline values: CDR1 MNHEY, CDR2 SMNVEV (reference sequence). Trimming stripped 3 bases from V and 7 bases from J, with 25 bases between. The length of the CDR3 is 18 residues. The CDR3 spells CASSFGTGRVGGGQPQHF. The CDR3 bases are TGTGCCAGCAGTTTTGGAACAGGGAGGGTGGGGGGGGGACAGCCCCAGCATTTT.

The chain couples TRBV7-2 to TRBJ1-1; D is ambiguous. Germline-derived CDR1 and CDR2 are SGHTA and FQGNSA. The CDR3 contains 14 residues. Trimming left V 5 bases short and J 5 bases short, with 15 bases between. The CDR3 protein is CASSPAPSRTEAFF. The CDR3 DNA is TGTGCCAGCAGCCCAGCACCCTCGCGGACTGAAGCTTTCTTT.

This rearrangement joins TRBV7-2 to TRBJ2-3, with no clear D. The CDR3 totals 13 residues. The germline V gene has CDR1 SGHTA and CDR2 FQGNSA. Trimming cost V 5 bases and J 6 bases, with 12 bases left between them. The chain's CDR3 is CASSTRLADTQYF. For the CDR3, the DNA is TGTGCCAGCAGCACAAGACTTGCCGATACGCAGTATTTT.

This rearrangement joins TRBV5-6 to TRBJ1-4; TRBD1 matches at 9 bases. J was trimmed by 8 bases and V by 4 bases; bases with no gene match: 9. CDR3 size: 15 residues. CDR1 is SGHDT and CDR2 is YYEEEE in the germline V gene. The CDR3 is CASSPTGGRWEKLFF. In nucleotides, the CDR3 is TGTGCCAGCAGCCCCACAGGGGGCCGGTGGGAAAAACTGTTTTTT.

V gene TRBV7-2 combines with J gene TRBJ2-7, with 8 bases fitting TRBD2. After removal of 5 bases from V and 3 bases from J, the junction contained 9 bases not matched to a gene. The CDR3 runs 15 residues. Germline V CDR1 and CDR2: SGHTA, FQGNSA. CDR3 bases: TGTGCCAGCAGCCGGCTGGCGGGGGGAGACTACGAGCAGTACTTC. Amino acid sequence: CASSRLAGGDYEQYF.

The genes are TRBV27 and TRBJ1-2; 7 bases are shared with TRBD1. Looked up from germline, CDR1 is MNHEY and CDR2 is SMNVEV (reference sequence). V dropped 4 bases and J dropped 7; count of bases not matched to a gene: 9. This CDR3 has 14 amino acids. CDR3 amino acids: CASSSIDRVTGYTF. CDR3 DNA: TGTGCCAGCAGTTCCATCGACAGGGTCACTGGCTACACCTTC.

The rearrangement links TRBV6-1 to TRBJ2-7, with TRBD1 matching 9 bases. Germline-derived CDR1 and CDR2 are MNHNS and SASEGT. Trimming cost V 6 bases and J 5 bases; bases outside gene matches: 11. The CDR3 spans 15 residues. In DNA, the CDR3 is TGTGCCAGCAGCAGCCGGACAGGGGTCGGCGACGAGCAGTACTTC. Translated, it gives CASSSRTGVGDEQYF.

This chain links TRBV11-3 with TRBJ2-1, with 9 positions matching TRBD2. The trim removed 1 base at V and 1 base at J, leaving 2 bases unmatched. This CDR3 region has 16 residues. The germline V gene has CDR1 SGHNT and CDR2 YENEEA. The CDR3 here is CASSLVLAGSYNEQFF. The DNA for the CDR3 is TGTGCCAGCAGCTTAGTCCTAGCGGGGTCCTACAATGAGCAGTTCTTC.